Presented here are 4 T cell receptor beta chains from one specimen sequenced in a study of blood T cell repertoires in COVID-19. Here immunoSEQ multiplex PCR was the method, and the copy in TCRdb shows in-frame clones only, minus some. The sample has approximately 250,000 clones, approximately 90% seen once. The sequencing input was PBMCs or T cells enriched from blood (not recorded which). The receptors here all came from a man in his forties who had been exposed to COVID-19.

CDR3 region: CAGRQPGGGELFF. CDR3 nucleotide sequence: TGTGCCGGTCGACAGCCCGGGGGCGGGGAGCTGTTTTTT. The gene calls are TRBV19 and TRBJ2-2, with D possibly matching TRBD2 (6 bases). The CDR3 is made up of 13 amino acids. V dropped 11 bases and J dropped 7 bases, with 17 bases sitting between them. Germline assignment: CDR1 LNHDA and CDR2 SQIVND (reference sequence). Based on the CDR3 plus reference TRBV19 and TRBJ2-2, the full variable domain is DGGITQSPKYLFRKEGQNVTLSCEQNLNHDAMYWYRQDPGQGLRLIYYSQIVNDFQKGDIAEGYSVSREKKESFPLTVTSAQKNPTAFYLCAGRQPGGGELFFGEGSRLTVL.

This clone was counted once. J is TRBJ2-5 and V is TRBV6-5, with unresolved D. Germline assignment: CDR1 MNHEY and CDR2 SVGAGI. V was shortened by 6 bases and J by 4 bases, with 9 bases between the two germline ends. The CDR3 is 12 amino acids. The CDR3 is CASRSTGETQYF. CDR3 bases: TGTGCCAGCAGATCCACTGGAGAGACCCAGTACTTC.

This rearrangement joins TRBV15 to TRBJ1-2; the D is unclear. CDR3 length: 14 amino acids. V was pared by 0 bases and J by 5 bases, with 10 bases between. Germline V gene sequence: CDR1 LNHNV, CDR2 YYDKDF (reference sequence). The CDR3: CATSRDSAQYGYTF. DNA for the CDR3: TGTGCCACCAGCAGAGATTCGGCACAGTATGGCTACACCTTC.

V and J are TRBV20-1 and TRBJ1-2; TRBD1 matches 9 bases. The germline CDR1 and CDR2 sequences are DFQATT and SNEGSKA (reference sequence). The CDR3 totals 14 residues. The junction had 2 bases not matched to a gene; V was cut back by 3 bases and J by 0 bases. The CDR3 reads CSASGQGSNYGYTF. CDR3 in DNA: TGCAGTGCTAGTGGACAGGGGTCTAACTATGGCTACACCTTC.